This paragraph reports one TCR beta chain. Germline values: CDR1 LNHDA, CDR2 SQIVND (reference sequence). The V and J ends lost 8 bases and 6 bases, in that order; junction bases with no gene match: 8. This CDR3 has 14 residues. This specimen comes from a study of shared clonotypes between healthy human individuals. An assay was performed, and its level was deep. Sequencing used immunoSEQ multiplex PCR; TCRdb keeps in-frame clones, though not all of them. The table has about 2.3 million clones, roughly 90% seen once. This sequence joins TRBV19 and TRBJ2-3, with 10 bases aligning to TRBD2. The receptor was derived from a man aged 18-30 years in good health. Some clones in this sample may be carry-over from other donors' samples. The sample taken for sequencing was naive CD4+ T cells from PBMCs. The subset: CD45RA+ positively selected. CDR3 region: CASRASGSLDTQYF. DNA of the CDR3: TGTGCCAGTCGGGCTAGCGGGAGTTTGGATACGCAGTATTTT.